This TCR beta chain was captured by sequencing in a study of CD8 T cells in Susac syndrome. The sequenced target, TCR beta, came from blood CD8+ and CD4+ T cells. Both CD4+ and CD8+ T cells were negatively isolated, and TEMRA cells underwent FACS enrichment. After extraction with the RNeasy kit, about 0.5 to 1 ug of the RNA was reverse transcribed using random hexamers. TCRdb redid the calling of the immunoSEQ multiplex PCR reads with MiXCR, one entry per CDR3 protein. The table lists 150,000 to 200,000 distinct CDR3 sequences, under 95% of them singletons. Germline values: CDR1 SGHVS, CDR2 FQNEAQ. CDR3 length: 15 residues. Between the trimmed V and J ends, which lost 5 bases and 0 bases, there was a span of 13 bases.

The V and J genes are TRBV7-8 and TRBJ1-2; D remains ambiguous. This TCR derives from a human donor in good health. The sequencing input was CD4+ T cells from PBMCs. The CDR3 loop is CASSLTKTPNYGYTF. CDR3 sequence (DNA): TGTGCCAGCAGCCTAACCAAGACACCTAACTATGGCTACACCTTC.